The 30 T cell receptor beta chains in this list originate from one sample, sequenced in a study of patients and donors after allogeneic stem cell transplantation. Each CDR3 protein is one row after TCRdb ran MiXCR on the RT-PCR reads. The sample holds about a million distinct CDR3 sequences, roughly 18% seen once. Sequencing was performed on blood, either unsorted or a sorted T cell fraction (not recorded which). The source of these receptors is a human donor who was either an allogeneic HSCT recipient or a stem cell or donor lymphocyte infusion donor (not recorded which). It is not recorded whose cells these are; they may come from a transplant donor.

This clonotype was seen a handful of times. The CDR3: CASSPPPGQGANTGELFF. Here the CDR3 DNA reads TGCGCCAGCAGTCCCCCACCGGGACAGGGAGCGAACACCGGGGAGCTGTTTTTT. The rearrangement uses TRBV5-1 and TRBJ2-2; 9 positions match TRBD1. Germline assignment: CDR1 SGHRS and CDR2 YFSETQ. The CDR3 covers 18 residues. The junction had 11 bases not matched to a gene; V was cut back by 5 bases and J by 0 bases.

The chain employs TRBV20-1 and TRBJ2-7; D is uncertain. The CDR3 runs to 12 residues. The V end lost 6 bases, the J end lost 2 bases, and 11 bases lay between the germline ends. Germline V CDR1 and CDR2: DFQATT, SNEGSKA (reference sequence). In nucleotides, the CDR3 is TGCAGTGCCCGCTCAGGAACCTACGAGCAGTACTTC. Amino acid sequence: CSARSGTYEQYF.

V gene TRBV29-1 combines with J gene TRBJ1-1; 9 nucleotides line up with TRBD1. Unmatched junction bases numbered 8, after V lost 4 bases and J lost 2 bases. This CDR3 contains 15 residues. Germline V gives CDR1 SQVTM, CDR2 ANQGSEA. CDR3 amino acids: CSVAGQGGINTEAFF. CDR3 DNA: TGCAGCGTTGCGGGACAGGGCGGGATAAACACTGAAGCTTTCTTT.

About this clonotype: A junction boundary mismatches the germline segment, possibly from a read error. The genes are TRBV7-9 and TRBJ1-3, with a weak D call TRBD1 (6 bases). Per germline, CDR1 SEHNR and CDR2 FQNEAQ (reference sequence). The CDR3 loop spans 16 amino acids. Here the CDR3 reads CASSYIGQSSVNTIYF. The CDR3 coding sequence is TGTGCCAGCAGCTACATAGGACAGAGCTCTGTAAACACCATATATTTT.

This clonotype showed up just a few times. The chain has TRBV20-1 and TRBJ2-1, with D maybe TRBD1 (6 bases). This CDR3 contains 15 residues. The V end was cut by 5 bases, the J end by 4 bases, with 18 bases between. Germline V gene sequence: CDR1 DFQATT, CDR2 SNEGSKA (reference sequence). In DNA, the CDR3 is TGCAGTGCTCCGAACTCGGACAGCCCATACAATGAGCAGTTCTTC. Translation gives CSAPNSDSPYNEQFF.

Comment on this clonotype: A read error may explain this, as a much larger clone is one base away. This CDR3 reads CASSFHRDDEQYF. As DNA, the CDR3 is TGTGCCAGCAGTTTCCACAGGGACGACGAGCAGTACTTC. The chain employs TRBV12-3 or TRBV12-4 and TRBJ2-7, with D perhaps TRBD1 (6 bases). The CDR3 loop spans 13 amino acids. Trimming removed 3 bases at V and 5 bases at J, with 11 bases between.

The chain is built from TRBV7-9 and TRBJ1-4; D may be TRBD1 (6 bases). The ends were cut back, 5 bases at V and 6 bases at J, with 10 bases in the middle. The CDR3 loop spans 13 amino acids. The V gene's germline CDR1 is SEHNR and CDR2 FQNEAQ (reference sequence). In DNA form, the CDR3 reads TGTGCCAGCAGCCCGGGGGCGTATGAAAAACTGTTTTTT. It specifies CASSPGAYEKLFF. Full variable domain (missing parts from reference TRBV7-9 and TRBJ1-4): DTGVSQNPRHKITKRGQNVTFRCDPISEHNRLYWYRQTLGQGPEFLTYFQNEAQLEKSRLLSDRFSAERPKGSFSTLEIQRTEQGDSAMYLCASSPGAYEKLFFGSGTQLSVL.

This clonotype has just a few counts. V usage is TRBV14 and J usage is TRBJ1-2, with unresolved D. V was shortened by 0 bases and J by 10 bases, with 12 bases between the two germline ends. The germline CDR1 and CDR2 sequences are SGHDN and FVKESK. The CDR3 covers 13 residues. CDR3 bases: TGTGCCAGCAGCCAAGATCTTGTGCGGCCCTACACCTTC. As protein: CASSQDLVRPYTF.

V gene TRBV28 combines with J gene TRBJ2-1; tentatively, D is TRBD1 (5 bases). This CDR3 spans 16 amino acids. The germline gives CDR1 MDHEN, CDR2 SYDVKM. V lost 5 bases, J lost 1 base, and 15 bases lay in between. The CDR3, as DNA: TGTGCCAGCAGTCCTACTGACAGAACTTCCTACAATGAGCAGTTCTTC. This encodes CASSPTDRTSYNEQFF.

This clonotype was counted only a few times. The rearrangement links TRBV2 to TRBJ1-2, with TRBD1 as a possible D gene (6 bases). Germline CDR1 reads SNHLY; CDR2 reads FYNNEI. The CDR3 is 14 residues long. The germline V and J ends were trimmed by 7 bases and 6 bases, with 18 bases remaining between them. CDR3 region: CASTKGRGWDGYTF. The CDR3 nucleotides read TGTGCCAGCACCAAGGGCAGGGGATGGGATGGCTACACCTTC.

V gene TRBV12-3 or TRBV12-4 combines with J gene TRBJ1-2; D is uncertain. V was clipped by 11 bases and J by 5 bases, with 6 bases between them. This CDR3 is 9 amino acids long. The CDR3 reads CAPTYGYTF. The DNA of the CDR3 is TGTGCCCCGACGTATGGCTACACCTTC.

This chain connects TRBV6-2 or TRBV6-3 to TRBJ2-1; D ambiguous. Trimming took off 3 bases at V and 4 bases at J, with 10 bases between the two ends. The CDR3 loop spans 14 amino acids. The germline CDR1 and CDR2 sequences are MNHEY and SVGEGT. CDR3 amino acids: CASSYRGVYNEQFF. CDR3 in DNA: TGTGCCAGCAGTTATCGCGGAGTGTACAATGAGCAGTTCTTC.

The rearrangement links TRBV7-6 to TRBJ1-5, with D hard to call. Deletions cut 1 base from V and 0 bases from J, with 16 bases between. The CDR3 sequence is 18 residues long. Germline V gene sequence: CDR1 SGHVS, CDR2 FNYEAQ. CDR3 region: CASSLVDSLGDSNQPQHF. CDR3 nucleotides: TGTGCCAGCAGCTTAGTCGACTCCTTAGGAGATAGCAATCAGCCCCAGCATTTT.

There are many counts of this clonotype. This chain uses TRBV12-3 or TRBV12-4 with TRBJ2-7; no clear D. The CDR3 length is 15 residues. Between the trimmed V and J ends, which lost 7 bases and 2 bases, there was a span of 18 bases. In DNA, the CDR3 is TGTGCCAGCATGGCTAGTAGAATTCGGCCCTACGAGCAGTACTTC. It codes for CASMASRIRPYEQYF.

The chain is built from TRBV10-3 and TRBJ2-2, with D possibly TRBD1 on 5 matching bases. CDR1 is ENHRY, CDR2 SYGVKD, per germline. The length of the CDR3 is 12 residues. Trimming removed 6 bases from V and 3 bases from J, with 5 bases in between. CDR3 sequence (DNA): TGTGCCATCAGCAGGGACACCGGGGAGCTGTTTTTT. Translating gives CAISRDTGELFF.

V gene TRBV5-6 combines with J gene TRBJ2-3, with 15 bases lining up with TRBD2. The germline V gene encodes CDR1 SGHDT and CDR2 YYEEEE. The CDR3 sequence is 18 residues long. V lost 4 bases to trimming and J lost 5 bases; unmatched junction nucleotides: 11. CDR3 residues: CASSPPRTSGGAGDTQYF. The CDR3, as DNA: TGTGCCAGCAGCCCACCTCGGACTAGCGGGGGGGCGGGAGATACGCAGTATTTT.

This clonotype was counted only a few times. The V and J genes are TRBV5-6 and TRBJ2-7; 12 nucleotides agree with TRBD2. Losses at the gene ends were 4 bases for V and 2 bases for J; bases not matched to a gene: 13. The CDR3 loop spans 18 amino acids. CDR1 is SGHDT, CDR2 YYEEEE, per germline. The CDR3 spells CASSPKGLAGQIPYEQYF. DNA of the CDR3: TGTGCCAGCAGCCCAAAGGGACTAGCGGGTCAAATTCCCTACGAGCAGTACTTC.

This clonotype was seen a few times. This rearrangement joins TRBV12-3 or TRBV12-4 to TRBJ1-5; 7 bases line up with TRBD1. The CDR3 extends over 11 amino acids. Trimming at V came to 7 bases and at J to 14 bases, leaving 8 bases not matched to a gene. The CDR3 DNA reads TGTGCCAGCATTGGACAGGACTCCGAGCATTTT. This sequence encodes CASIGQDSEHF.

This clonotype was found a few times. The chain employs TRBV6-5 and TRBJ2-1; 10 bases map to TRBD1. The CDR3 is made up of 15 amino acids. Looked up from germline, CDR1 is MNHEY and CDR2 is SVGAGI. After removal of 2 bases from V and 10 bases from J, the junction contained 8 bases not matched to a gene. CDR3 residues: CASSYQRDRGWEQFF. As DNA, the CDR3 is TGTGCCAGCAGTTACCAACGGGACAGGGGATGGGAGCAGTTCTTC.

V usage is TRBV30 and J usage is TRBJ2-4; no definite D call. Per the germline V gene, CDR1 is GTSNPN and CDR2 is SVGIG (reference sequence). The CDR3 spans 13 residues. V was cut by 2 bases and J by 7 bases, with 12 bases left in between. In nucleotides, the CDR3 is TGTGCCTGGAGTCGTATGACTGGGAACATTCAGTACTTC. The encoded protein is CAWSRMTGNIQYF. The variable domain in full, completed from reference TRBV30 and TRBJ2-4, reads SQTIHQWPATLVQPVGSPLSLECTVEGTSNPNLYWYRQAAGRGLQLLFYSVGIGQISSEVPQNLSASRPQDRQFILSSKKLLLSDSGFYLCAWSRMTGNIQYFGAGTRLSVL.

This clonotype came up many times. This chain links TRBV5-1 with TRBJ1-1; 9 nucleotides line up with TRBD1. The CDR3 runs 15 residues. Germline CDR1 SGHRS, CDR2 YFSETQ. Losses at the gene ends were 0 bases for V and 3 bases for J; bases not matched to a gene: 3. In DNA form, the CDR3 reads TGCGCCAGCAGCTTGGCCGGGACAGGGCACACTGAAGCTTTCTTT. This translates into CASSLAGTGHTEAFF.

This clonotype came up once. V is TRBV2 and J is TRBJ2-7; 11 bases agree with TRBD2. This CDR3 region has 15 residues. The trim removed 3 bases at V and 6 bases at J, leaving 7 bases unmatched. Germline CDR1 and CDR2: SNHLY and FYNNEI. The CDR3: CASSEELAGALEQYF. The CDR3 nucleotides read TGTGCCAGCAGTGAGGAACTAGCGGGAGCCCTCGAGCAGTACTTC. The variable domain in full, with the rest retrieved from reference TRBV2 and TRBJ2-7, is EPEVTQTPSHQVTQMGQEVILRCVPISNHLYFYWYRQILGQKVEFLVSFYNNEISEKSEIFDDQFSVERPDGSNFTLKIRSTKLEDSAMYFCASSEELAGALEQYFGPGTRLTVT.

This clonotype was counted once. The chain carries TRBV4-1 and TRBJ2-7; 9 bases align to TRBD2. Losses at the gene ends were 4 bases for V and 2 bases for J; bases not matched to a gene: 15. CDR1 is MGHRA, CDR2 YSYEKL, per germline. CDR3 length: 18 amino acids. CDR3: CASSRTRFSGSKTYEQYF. The CDR3, as DNA: TGCGCCAGCAGCCGTACTCGATTTAGCGGGAGTAAGACCTACGAGCAGTACTTC.

V gene TRBV18 combines with J gene TRBJ2-7, with 16 positions matching TRBD2. Germline loops: CDR1 KGHSH, CDR2 LQKENI. V was clipped by 0 bases and J by 6 bases; unmatched bases: 5. The CDR3 extends over 17 amino acids. CDR3 sequence: CASSPPPGLAGGLEQYF. The CDR3 nucleotides read TGTGCCAGCTCACCACCGCCGGGACTAGCGGGAGGGCTCGAGCAGTACTTC.

There are a few counts of this clonotype. The V call is TRBV6-5, the J call TRBJ2-1; tentatively, D is TRBD1 or TRBD2 (5 bases each). Germline-derived CDR1 and CDR2 are MNHEY and SVGAGI. Trimming stripped 0 bases from V and 4 bases from J, with 13 bases between. The CDR3 consists of 16 residues. DNA for the CDR3: TGTGCCAGCAGTTACTCGGGGGTAAGGGGATACAATGAGCAGTTCTTC. Translated, it gives CASSYSGVRGYNEQFF.

This clonotype has more than one count but fewer than ten. This chain uses TRBV20-1 with TRBJ1-5; a weak D match, TRBD1 (5 bases). V was cut by 5 bases and J by 5 bases, with 16 bases left in between. The CDR3 spans 14 residues. Germline V CDR1 and CDR2: DFQATT, SNEGSKA (reference sequence). The chain's CDR3 is CSAGRGTVYQPQHF. The CDR3 DNA sequence: TGCAGTGCTGGGAGGGGAACAGTCTATCAGCCCCAGCATTTT.

The chain couples TRBV27 to TRBJ2-3; no clear D. This CDR3 contains 14 residues. CDR1 is MNHEY, CDR2 SMNVEV, per germline (reference sequence). Trimming shortened V by 2 bases and J by 5 bases, and 11 bases separated the two germline ends. The CDR3 reads CASSLGQAGDTQYF. CDR3 sequence (DNA): TGTGCCAGCAGTTTAGGCCAGGCAGGAGATACGCAGTATTTT.

There are many counts of this clonotype. The rearrangement uses TRBV29-1 and TRBJ2-3; 11 bases fit TRBD2. The germline CDR1 and CDR2 sequences are SQVTM and ANQGSEA. Unmatched junction bases numbered 4, after V lost 1 base and J lost 4 bases. The CDR3 runs 15 residues. CDR3 protein: CSVEASGRSSDTQYF. In DNA form, the CDR3 reads TGCAGCGTTGAAGCTAGCGGGAGGTCTTCAGATACGCAGTATTTT.

This clonotype was counted between two and nine times. This sequence joins TRBV12-3 or TRBV12-4 and TRBJ1-3; 9 nucleotides match TRBD1. V lost 3 bases to trimming and J lost 3 bases; unmatched junction nucleotides: 15. The CDR3 consists of 19 residues. This CDR3 is CASSFEGRRGQGYGNTIYF. DNA of the CDR3: TGTGCCAGCAGTTTCGAAGGACGGCGGGGACAGGGTTATGGAAACACCATATATTTT.

In this sample, this clonotype turned up a few times. The junction departs from the called germline gene at one end, perhaps through a read error. The chain links TRBV12-3 or TRBV12-4 to TRBJ1-2, with D unclear. The CDR3 consists of 13 residues. This CDR3 is CASTNRGFNSRSF. CDR3 sequence (DNA): TGTGCCAGCACTAACCGGGGATTCAACTCGAGGAGCTTC.